These T cell receptor beta chains were read from a single sample in a study of shared clonotypes between healthy human individuals. Here immunoSEQ multiplex PCR was the method, and the copy in TCRdb shows in-frame clones only, minus some. The sample shows 2 million to 2.5 million clones, around 93% of them seen only once. Sample: naive CD8+ T cells from PBMCs. The receptors stem from a man between 18 and 29 years old in good health. Some clones in this sample may be carry-over from other donors' samples. Each CDR3 is given with its conserved first and last residue. D genes are given only for firm matches. A clone size is listed for some rows: how often the clone was seen (once, few, many), or a class if it is expanded.

d_gene	v_gene	j_gene	abundance	CDR3aa	CDR3nt
-	TRBV18	TRBJ1-2	-	CASSPPRWKGGYTF	TGTGCCAGCTCACCCCCTCGCTGGAAAGGCGGCTACACCTTC
TRBD1	TRBV11-2	TRBJ1-1	-	CASSPGQGGVTGTEAFF	TGTGCCAGCAGCCCTGGACAGGGAGGGGTGACGGGCACTGAAGCTTTCTTT
-	TRBV4-2	TRBJ2-7	-	CASSPRGGGHEQYF	TGTGCCAGCAGCCCCCGTGGGGGGGGCCACGAGCAGTACTTC
-	TRBV6-5	TRBJ2-7	-	CASSGRDTAYEQYF	TGTGCCAGCAGTGGCCGGGACACGGCCTACGAGCAGTACTTC
-	TRBV10-3	TRBJ2-7	-	CAISETLAGVYEQYF	TGTGCCATCAGTGAGACGCTAGCCGGGGTGTACGAGCAGTACTTC
-	TRBV9	TRBJ2-3	-	CASSVGGAATDTQYF	TGTGCCAGCAGCGTAGGGGGGGCCGCCACAGATACGCAGTATTTT
TRBD2	TRBV27	TRBJ2-3	-	CASSGLAVHTDTQYF	TGTGCCAGCAGCGGACTAGCGGTACACACAGATACGCAGTATTTT
-	TRBV29-1	TRBJ2-7	-	CSVEASWGTDSSYEQYF	TGCAGCGTAGAGGCGTCATGGGGGACTGACAGCTCCTACGAGCAGTACTTC
TRBD2	TRBV5-1	TRBJ2-7	-	CASSLADGGSIHEQYF	TGCGCCAGCAGCTTGGCCGACGGCGGGAGTATCCACGAGCAGTACTTC
-	TRBV29-1	TRBJ1-1	once	CSVPRPNTEAFF	TGCAGCGTCCCAAGGCCGAACACTGAAGCTTTCTTT
-	TRBV19	TRBJ2-7	-	CASSPTGTGAREQYF	TGTGCCAGTAGCCCAACAGGGACTGGGGCCCGAGAGCAGTACTTC
-	TRBV9	TRBJ1-1	-	CASSVVGDEAFF	TGTGCCAGCAGCGTAGTCGGGGATGAAGCTTTCTTT
TRBD1	TRBV5-4	TRBJ2-7	-	CASSIGTGISYEQYF	TGTGCCAGCAGCATTGGGACAGGGATATCCTACGAGCAGTACTTC
TRBD2	TRBV2	TRBJ2-7	-	CASRPLAGRDYEQYF	TGTGCCAGCAGGCCGCTAGCGGGTAGGGACTACGAGCAGTACTTC
-	TRBV7-9	TRBJ2-3	-	CASSLTSSTDTQYF	TGTGCCAGCAGCTTGACTTCTAGCACAGATACGCAGTATTTT
TRBD1	TRBV4-2	TRBJ2-1	-	CASSLGQGAFDEQFF	TGTGCCAGCAGCCTCGGTCAGGGGGCTTTTGATGAGCAGTTCTTC
TRBD1	TRBV10-2	TRBJ1-2	-	CASRPRGLYYGYTF	TGCGCCAGCAGACCCAGGGGGTTATACTATGGCTACACCTTC
-	TRBV9	TRBJ2-7	-	CASSAGGPGGIWEQYF	TGTGCCAGCAGCGCCGGGGGCCCCGGGGGCATTTGGGAGCAGTACTTC
TRBD1	TRBV7-9	TRBJ2-7	-	CASSLEGTGINYEQYF	TGTGCCAGCAGCTTAGAGGGGACAGGAATAAACTACGAGCAGTACTTC